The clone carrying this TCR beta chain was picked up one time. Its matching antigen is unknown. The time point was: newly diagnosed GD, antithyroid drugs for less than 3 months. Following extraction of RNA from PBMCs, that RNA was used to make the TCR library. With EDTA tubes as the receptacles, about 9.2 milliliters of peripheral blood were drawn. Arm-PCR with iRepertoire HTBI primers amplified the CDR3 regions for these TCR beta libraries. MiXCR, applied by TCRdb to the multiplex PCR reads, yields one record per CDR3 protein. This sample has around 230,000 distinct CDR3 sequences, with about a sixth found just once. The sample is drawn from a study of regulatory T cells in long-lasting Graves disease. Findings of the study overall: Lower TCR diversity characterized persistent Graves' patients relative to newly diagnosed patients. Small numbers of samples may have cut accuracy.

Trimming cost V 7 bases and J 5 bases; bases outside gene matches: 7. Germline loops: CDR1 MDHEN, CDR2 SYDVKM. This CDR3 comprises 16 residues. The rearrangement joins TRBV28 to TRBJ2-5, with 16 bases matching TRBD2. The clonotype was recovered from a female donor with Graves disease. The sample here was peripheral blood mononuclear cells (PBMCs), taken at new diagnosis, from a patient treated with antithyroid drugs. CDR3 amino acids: CASIGTSGRELETQYF. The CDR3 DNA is TGTGCCAGCATCGGGACTAGCGGGAGGGAACTGGAGACCCAGTACTTC.